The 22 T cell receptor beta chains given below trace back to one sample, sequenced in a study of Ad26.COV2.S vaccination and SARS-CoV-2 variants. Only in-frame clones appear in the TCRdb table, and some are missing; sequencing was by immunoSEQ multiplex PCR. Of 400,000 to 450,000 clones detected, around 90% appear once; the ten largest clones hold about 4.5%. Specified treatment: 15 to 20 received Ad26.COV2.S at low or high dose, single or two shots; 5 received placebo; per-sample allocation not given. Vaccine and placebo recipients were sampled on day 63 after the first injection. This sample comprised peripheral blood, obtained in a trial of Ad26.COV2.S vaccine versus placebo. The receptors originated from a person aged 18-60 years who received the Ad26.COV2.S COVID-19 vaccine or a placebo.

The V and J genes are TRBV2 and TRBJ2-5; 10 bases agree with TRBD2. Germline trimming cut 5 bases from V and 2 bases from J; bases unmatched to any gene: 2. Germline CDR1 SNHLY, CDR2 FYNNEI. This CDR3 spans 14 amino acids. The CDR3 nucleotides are TGTGCCAGCAGTATAGCGGGAGGTCAAGAGACCCAGTACTTC. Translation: CASSIAGGQETQYF.

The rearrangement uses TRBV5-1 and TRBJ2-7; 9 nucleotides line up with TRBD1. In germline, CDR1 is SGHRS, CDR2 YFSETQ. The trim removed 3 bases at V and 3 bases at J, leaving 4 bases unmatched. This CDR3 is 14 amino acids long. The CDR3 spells CASSSPGQGYEQYF. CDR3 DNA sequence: TGCGCCAGCAGCTCCCCGGGACAGGGCTACGAGCAGTACTTC.

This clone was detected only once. CDR3 region: CASSLTFQETQYF. CDR3 bases: TGTGCCAGCAGCTTAACCTTCCAAGAGACCCAGTACTTC. The chain employs TRBV5-4 and TRBJ2-5, with D unresolved. This CDR3 region has 13 residues. V gave up 2 bases and J gave up 1 base, with 6 bases separating them. Germline V CDR1 and CDR2: SGHNT, YYREEE (reference sequence).

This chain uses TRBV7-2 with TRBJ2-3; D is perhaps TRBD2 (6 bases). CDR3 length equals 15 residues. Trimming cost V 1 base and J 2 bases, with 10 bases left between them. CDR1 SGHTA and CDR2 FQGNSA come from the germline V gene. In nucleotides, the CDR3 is TGTGCCAGCAGCTTAGAGACTAGATCCACAGATACGCAGTATTTT. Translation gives CASSLETRSTDTQYF.

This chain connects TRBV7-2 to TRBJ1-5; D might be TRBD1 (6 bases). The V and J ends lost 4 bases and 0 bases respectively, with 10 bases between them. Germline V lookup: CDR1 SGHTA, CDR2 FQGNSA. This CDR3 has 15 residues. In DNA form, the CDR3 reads TGTGCCAGCAGCTCCTGGACAGATAGCAATCAGCCCCAGCATTTT. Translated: CASSSWTDSNQPQHF. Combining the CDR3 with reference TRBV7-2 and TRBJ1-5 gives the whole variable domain GAGVSQSPSNKVTEKGKDVELRCDPISGHTALYWYRQSLGQGLEFLIYFQGNSAPDKSGLPSDRFSAERTGGSVSTLTIQRTQQEDSAVYLCASSSWTDSNQPQHFGDGTRLSIL.

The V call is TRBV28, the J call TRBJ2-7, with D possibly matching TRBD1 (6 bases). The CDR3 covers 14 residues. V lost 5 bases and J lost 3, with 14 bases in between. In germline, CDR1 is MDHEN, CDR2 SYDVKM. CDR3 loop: CASSLGTRGYEQYF. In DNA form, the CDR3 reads TGTGCCAGCAGTCTCGGGACAAGAGGCTACGAGCAGTACTTC.

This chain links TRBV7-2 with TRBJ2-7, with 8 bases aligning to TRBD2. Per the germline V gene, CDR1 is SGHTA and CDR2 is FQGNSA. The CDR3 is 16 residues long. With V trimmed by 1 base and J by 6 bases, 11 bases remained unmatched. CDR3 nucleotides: TGTGCCAGCAGCTTAGAGGGAACCAGCGGGAGTTTCGAGCAGTACTTC. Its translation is CASSLEGTSGSFEQYF.

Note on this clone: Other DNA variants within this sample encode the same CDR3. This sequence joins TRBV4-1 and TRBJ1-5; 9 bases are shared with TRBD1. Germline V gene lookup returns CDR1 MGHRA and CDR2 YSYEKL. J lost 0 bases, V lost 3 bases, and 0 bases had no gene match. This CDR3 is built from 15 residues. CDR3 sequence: CASSQDRGSNQPQHF. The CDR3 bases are TGCGCCAGCAGCCAGGACAGGGGTAGCAATCAGCCCCAGCATTTT.

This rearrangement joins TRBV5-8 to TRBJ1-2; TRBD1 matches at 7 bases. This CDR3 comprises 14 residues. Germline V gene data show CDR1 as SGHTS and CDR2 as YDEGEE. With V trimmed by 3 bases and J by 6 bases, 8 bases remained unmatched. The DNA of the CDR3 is TGTGCCAGCAGCTCCCTTAGCCAGGGGGATGGCTACACCTTC. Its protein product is CASSSLSQGDGYTF. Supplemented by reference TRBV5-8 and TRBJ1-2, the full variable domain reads EAGVTQSPTHLIKTRGQQATLRCSPISGHTSVYWYQQALGLGLQFLLWYDEGEERNRGNFPPRFSGRQFPNYSSELNVNALELEDSALYLCASSSLSQGDGYTFGSGTRLTVV.

The CDR3 loop is CASSPTGTGVLEQFF. For the CDR3, the DNA is TGTGCCAGCAGCCCAACCGGGACAGGGGTCCTCGAGCAGTTCTTC. J is TRBJ2-1 and V is TRBV7-3; 10 nucleotides line up with TRBD1. J gave up 10 bases and V 5 bases, and 11 bases lay outside the gene matches. The V gene's germline CDR1 is SGHTA and CDR2 FQGTGA. This CDR3 comprises 15 residues.

This CDR3 is CASSFFREQFF. The CDR3 DNA reads as TGTGCCAGCAGCTTCTTTAGGGAGCAGTTCTTC. The chain carries TRBV7-2 and TRBJ2-1; D gene ambiguous. V lost 3 bases to trimming and J lost 10 bases, with 7 bases between them. This CDR3 is built from 11 residues. Germline values: CDR1 SGHTA, CDR2 FQGNSA. Complete variable domain (other parts from reference TRBV7-2 and TRBJ2-1): GAGVSQSPSNKVTEKGKDVELRCDPISGHTALYWYRQSLGQGLEFLIYFQGNSAPDKSGLPSDRFSAERTGGSVSTLTIQRTQQEDSAVYLCASSFFREQFFGPGTRLTVL.

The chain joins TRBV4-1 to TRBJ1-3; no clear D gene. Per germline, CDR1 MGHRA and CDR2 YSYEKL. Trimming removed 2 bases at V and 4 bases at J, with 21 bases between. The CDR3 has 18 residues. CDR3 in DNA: TGCGCCAGCAGCCAACTCCTACAGCAGAGCTTTGGGGGAAACACCATATATTTT. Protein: CASSQLLQQSFGGNTIYF.

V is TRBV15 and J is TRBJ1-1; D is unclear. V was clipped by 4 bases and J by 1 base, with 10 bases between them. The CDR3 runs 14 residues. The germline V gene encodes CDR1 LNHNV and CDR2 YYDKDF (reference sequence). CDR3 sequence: CATSMLGRNTEAFF. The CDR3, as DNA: TGTGCCACCAGCATGCTAGGGAGGAACACTGAAGCTTTCTTT. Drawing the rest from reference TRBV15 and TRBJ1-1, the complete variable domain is DAMVIQNPRYQVTQFGKPVTLSCSQTLNHNVMYWYQQKSSQAPKLLFHYYDKDFNNEADTPDNFQSRRPNTSFCFLDIRSPGLGDTAMYLCATSMLGRNTEAFFGQGTRLTVV.

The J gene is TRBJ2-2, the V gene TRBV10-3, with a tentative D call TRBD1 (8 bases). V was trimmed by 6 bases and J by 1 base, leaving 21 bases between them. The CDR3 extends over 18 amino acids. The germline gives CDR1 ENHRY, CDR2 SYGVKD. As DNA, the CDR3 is TGTGCCATCAGCCGCTTTACAGGGGGGGTAGTGAACACCGGGGAGCTGTTTTTT. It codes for CAISRFTGGVVNTGELFF.

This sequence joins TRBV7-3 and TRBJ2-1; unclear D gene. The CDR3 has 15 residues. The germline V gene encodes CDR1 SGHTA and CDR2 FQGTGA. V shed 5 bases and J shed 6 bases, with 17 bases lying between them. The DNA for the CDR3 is TGTGCCAGCAGCCTGACCTCATCCTCGGGCAATGAGCAGTTCTTC. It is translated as CASSLTSSSGNEQFF.

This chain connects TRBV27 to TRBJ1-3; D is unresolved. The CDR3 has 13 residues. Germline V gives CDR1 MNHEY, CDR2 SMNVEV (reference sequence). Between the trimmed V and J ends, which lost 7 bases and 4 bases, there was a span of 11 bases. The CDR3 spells CASMPGGGNTIYF. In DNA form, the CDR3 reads TGTGCCAGCATGCCTGGAGGGGGAAACACCATATATTTT.

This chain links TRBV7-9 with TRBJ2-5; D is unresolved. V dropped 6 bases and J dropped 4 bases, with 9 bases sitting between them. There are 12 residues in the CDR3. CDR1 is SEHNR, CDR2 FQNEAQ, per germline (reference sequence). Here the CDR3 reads CASSLDGETQYF. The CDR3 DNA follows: TGTGCCAGCAGTCTTGACGGAGAGACCCAGTACTTC.

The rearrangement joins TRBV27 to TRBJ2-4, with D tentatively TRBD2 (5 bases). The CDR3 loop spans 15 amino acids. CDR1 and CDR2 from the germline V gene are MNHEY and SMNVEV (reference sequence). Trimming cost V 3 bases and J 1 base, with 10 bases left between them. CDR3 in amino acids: CASSFAGEAKNIQYF. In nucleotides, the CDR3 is TGTGCCAGCAGTTTTGCCGGGGAGGCCAAAAACATTCAGTACTTC.

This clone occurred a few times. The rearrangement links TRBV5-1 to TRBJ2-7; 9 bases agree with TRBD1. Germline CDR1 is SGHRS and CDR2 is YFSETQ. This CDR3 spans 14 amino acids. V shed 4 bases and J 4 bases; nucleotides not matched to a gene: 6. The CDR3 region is CASSRGQGPYEQYF. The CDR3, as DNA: TGCGCCAGCAGCCGGGGACAGGGACCATACGAGCAGTACTTC.

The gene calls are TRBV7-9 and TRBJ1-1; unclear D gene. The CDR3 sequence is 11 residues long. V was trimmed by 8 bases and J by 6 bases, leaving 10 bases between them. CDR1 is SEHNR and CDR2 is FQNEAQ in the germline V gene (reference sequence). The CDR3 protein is CASLGGSEAFF. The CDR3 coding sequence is TGTGCCAGCCTCGGTGGGTCTGAAGCTTTCTTT.

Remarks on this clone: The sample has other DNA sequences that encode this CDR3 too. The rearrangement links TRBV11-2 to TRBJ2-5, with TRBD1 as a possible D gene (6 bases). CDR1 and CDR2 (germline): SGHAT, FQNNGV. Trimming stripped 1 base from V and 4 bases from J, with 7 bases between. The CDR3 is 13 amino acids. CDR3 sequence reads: CASSLAGVETQYF. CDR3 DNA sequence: TGTGCCAGCAGCTTAGCAGGGGTAGAGACCCAGTACTTC. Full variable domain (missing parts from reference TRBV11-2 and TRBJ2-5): EAGVAQSPRYKIIEKRQSVAFWCNPISGHATLYWYQQILGQGPKLLIQFQNNGVVDDSQLPKDRFSAERLKGVDSTLKIQPAKLEDSAVYLCASSLAGVETQYFGPGTRLLVL.

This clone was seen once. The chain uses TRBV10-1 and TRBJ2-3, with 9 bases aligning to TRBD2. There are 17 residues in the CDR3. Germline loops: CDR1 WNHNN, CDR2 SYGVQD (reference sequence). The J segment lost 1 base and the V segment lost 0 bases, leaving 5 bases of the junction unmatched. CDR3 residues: CASSESSSGKRTDTQYF. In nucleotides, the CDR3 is TGCGCCAGCAGTGAGTCTTCTAGCGGGAAGCGCACAGATACGCAGTATTTT.